This T cell receptor beta chain was sequenced during a study of T cell repertoires in aging, cancer and after chemotherapy. Study observations and caveats: In healthy donors, age-related TCR diversity loss mainly reflected lost richness.

By sample fraction, this clonotype is medium-sized. Antigen: not known. Germline loops: CDR1 LNHDA, CDR2 SQIVND (reference sequence). The V end lost 5 bases, the J end lost 6 bases, and 9 bases lay between the germline ends. The CDR3 loop spans 12 amino acids. TCR beta rearrangements were amplified from peripheral blood genomic DNA. A mixed TRB-A/B primer pool amplified rearranged TRB by multiplex touch-down PCR. From the multiplex PCR reads, TCRdb called clonotypes with MiXCR, one entry per CDR3 protein. Of roughly 6,000 distinct CDR3 sequences listed, 25% to 35% were seen once; the top ten hold approximately 7%.

Material for sequencing was blood. This rearrangement joins TRBV19 to TRBJ2-3; D uncertain. The sequence was obtained from a human donor in good health. CDR3 region: CASSENLDTQYF. The CDR3 coding sequence is TGTGCCAGTAGTGAAAACCTGGATACGCAGTATTTT.